Below are 15 T cell receptor beta chains sequenced from a single sample in a study of blood T cell repertoires in COVID-19. Clones were sequenced by immunoSEQ multiplex PCR, and TCRdb holds only the in-frame ones, with some missing. This table holds about 98,000 clones, around 73% found once. Sequenced: peripheral blood. All receptors come from a man between 60 and 70 years old with active or convalescent COVID-19.

V gene TRBV2 combines with J gene TRBJ1-5; TRBD1 matches 7 bases. This CDR3 contains 14 residues. V shed 6 bases and J 3 bases; nucleotides not matched to a gene: 5. Germline CDR1 SNHLY, CDR2 FYNNEI. Written as DNA, the CDR3 is TGTGCCAGCAGAAGGGGACAGATCAATCAGCCCCAGCATTTT. Residues: CASRRGQINQPQHF.

The V call is TRBV18, the J call TRBJ1-3; TRBD1 might be the D (5 bases). Trimming stripped 4 bases from V and 0 bases from J, with 13 bases between. Germline V CDR1 and CDR2: KGHSH, LQKENI. The CDR3 runs to 16 residues. CDR3 amino acids: CASSLDSHVSGNTIYF. CDR3 DNA sequence: TGTGCCAGCTCACTTGACAGTCACGTCTCTGGAAACACCATATATTTT.

The chain couples TRBV27 to TRBJ2-7; 7 bases are a match to TRBD1. Germline V CDR1 and CDR2: MNHEY, SMNVEV (reference sequence). The CDR3 runs to 16 residues. With 5 bases clipped from V and 2 bases from J, the junction kept 12 bases outside the gene matches. Here the CDR3 DNA reads TGTGCCAGCAGTCCGAGAACCAGGACAGGAGCCTACGAGCAGTACGTC. This codes for CASSPRTRTGAYEQYV.

The rearrangement links TRBV28 to TRBJ1-5, with a tentative D call TRBD1 (5 bases). Germline V gene lookup returns CDR1 MDHEN and CDR2 SYDVKM. Between the trimmed V and J ends, which lost 5 bases and 4 bases, there was a span of 15 bases. This CDR3 has 15 residues. The CDR3 sequence: CASSARQLLNQPQHF. CDR3 DNA: TGTGCCAGCAGTGCTAGACAGCTACTAAATCAGCCCCAGCATTTT.

The chain couples TRBV7-2 to TRBJ2-4; no firm D call. The V gene's germline CDR1 is SGHTA and CDR2 FQGNSA. The ends were cut back, 1 base at V and 0 bases at J, with 4 bases in the middle. This CDR3 spans 14 amino acids. The CDR3 bases are TGTGCCAGCAGCTTAGGGCTAGCCAAAAACATTCAGTACTTC. Translation gives CASSLGLAKNIQYF.

The chain combines TRBV14 with TRBJ2-3; tentative D call: TRBD1 (6 bases). Between the trimmed V and J ends, which lost 2 bases and 1 base, there was a span of 13 bases. The germline CDR1 and CDR2 sequences are SGHDN and FVKESK. This CDR3 region has 16 residues. The CDR3 DNA sequence: TGTGCCAGCAGCCAACACCGGACAGCGCGCACAGATACGCAGTATTTT. The encoded protein is CASSQHRTARTDTQYF.

The chain combines TRBV9 with TRBJ2-3; TRBD2 is a possible D gene (5 bases). The CDR3 is 15 residues long. Per germline, CDR1 SGDLS and CDR2 YYNGEE. Trimming removed 2 bases from V and 0 bases from J, with 10 bases in between. The CDR3 spells CASSVERTSTDTQYF. In DNA, the CDR3 is TGTGCCAGCAGCGTCGAGCGGACTAGCACAGATACGCAGTATTTT.

This clone was detected a few times. The genes are TRBV25-1 and TRBJ2-1; TRBD2 agrees at 11 bases. The CDR3 covers 15 residues. CDR1 is MGHDK and CDR2 is SYGVNS in the germline V gene. V was clipped by 4 bases and J by 7 bases; unmatched bases: 6. The chain's CDR3 is CASSGTSGSLNEQFF. DNA for the CDR3: TGTGCCAGCAGTGGTACTAGCGGGAGTCTTAATGAGCAGTTCTTC. The variable domain in full, completed from reference TRBV25-1 and TRBJ2-1, reads EADIYQTPRYLVIGTGKKITLECSQTMGHDKMYWYQQDPGMELHLIHYSYGVNSTEKGDLSSESTVSRIRTEHFPLTLESARPSHTSQYLCASSGTSGSLNEQFFGPGTRLTVL.

The chain employs TRBV28 and TRBJ2-6, with D possibly being TRBD2 (5 bases). This CDR3 is built from 15 residues. Per germline, CDR1 MDHEN and CDR2 SYDVKM. Trimming removed 6 bases at V and 4 bases at J, with 13 bases between. The CDR3 nucleotides are TGTGCCAGCAGGCCCGGGGATTCAGGGGCCAACGTCCTGACTTTC. The encoded protein is CASRPGDSGANVLTF.

V usage is TRBV12-3 or TRBV12-4 and J usage is TRBJ2-4; 8 bases are shared with TRBD2. The CDR3 runs to 12 residues. Trimming took 8 bases from V and 8 from J; bases not matched to a gene: 5. The DNA of the CDR3 is TGTGCCAGCGTCGACGGGGGGGACATTCAGTACTTC. This translates into CASVDGGDIQYF.

The V call is TRBV6-4, the J call TRBJ2-2; 9 bases are shared with TRBD2. The CDR3 is made up of 16 amino acids. Trimming took 5 bases from V and 4 from J; bases not matched to a gene: 8. Per the germline V gene, CDR1 is MRHNA and CDR2 is SNTAGT. DNA for the CDR3: TGTGCCAGCAGTCCACAATTAGCGGGAGCCACCGGGGAGCTGTTTTTT. Translation gives CASSPQLAGATGELFF.

The chain links TRBV6-6 to TRBJ2-1; tentative D call: TRBD1 (5 bases). The CDR3 spans 14 residues. Trimming cost V 6 bases and J 2 bases, with 11 bases left between them. The V gene's germline CDR1 is MNHNY and CDR2 SVGAGI (reference sequence). CDR3 amino acids: CASRNRRTYNEQFF. The CDR3 DNA reads as TGTGCCAGCAGGAACAGGCGGACCTACAATGAGCAGTTCTTC.

The CDR3 loop is CASSQQQGFYNEQFF. The CDR3 DNA reads as TGTGCCAGCAGCCAACAACAGGGTTTCTACAATGAGCAGTTCTTC. V gene TRBV4-2 combines with J gene TRBJ2-1; possible D gene TRBD1, 6 bases. Germline V gives CDR1 LGHNA, CDR2 YNFKEQ. The ends were cut back, 2 bases at V and 3 bases at J, with 11 bases in the middle. This CDR3 is built from 15 residues.

The chain is built from TRBV19 and TRBJ2-7, with a tentative D call TRBD1 (5 bases). The germline CDR1 and CDR2 sequences are LNHDA and SQIVND (reference sequence). This CDR3 spans 11 amino acids. V lost 11 bases and J lost 2, with 10 bases in between. CDR3 in amino acids: CASGRTYEQYF. CDR3 DNA sequence: TGTGCCTCAGGGCGGACCTACGAGCAGTACTTC.

The V call is TRBV6-1, the J call TRBJ2-3; 8 nucleotides line up with TRBD2. The CDR3 is made up of 16 amino acids. The germline V gene has CDR1 MNHNS and CDR2 SASEGT. Trimming cost V 2 bases and J 11 bases; bases outside gene matches: 15. CDR3 DNA sequence: TGTGCCAGCAGTGAAACTTCAGTGGTTGGACTAGCCAGGCAGTATTTT. This translates into CASSETSVVGLARQYF.